The 2 T cell receptor beta chains below were found in one sample sequenced in a study of blood T cell repertoires in COVID-19. The method was immunoSEQ multiplex PCR; TCRdb's version includes in-frame clones alone and lacks a portion of them. The profile shows 150,000 to 200,000 clones, over 80% of them singletons. Material for sequencing was peripheral blood. The source of these receptors is a woman in her 50s with acute or convalescent COVID-19.

This chain connects TRBV7-2 to TRBJ2-1, with 10 bases matching TRBD2. Germline CDR1 and CDR2: SGHTA and FQGNSA. V lost 5 bases and J lost 2; bases outside the gene matches: 6. This CDR3 has 16 amino acids. The CDR3 here is CASSPRTSGAYNEQFF. CDR3 nucleotide sequence: TGTGCCAGCAGCCCCAGGACTAGCGGAGCCTACAATGAGCAGTTCTTC.

This chain connects TRBV9 to TRBJ1-6; 10 bases align to TRBD1. The germline gives CDR1 SGDLS, CDR2 YYNGEE. The CDR3 sequence is 16 residues long. The junction had 9 bases not matched to a gene; V was cut back by 4 bases and J by 8 bases. In nucleotides, the CDR3 is TGTGCCAGCAGCCCGAACACCGGGACAGGGGATTCACCCCTCCACTTT. As protein: CASSPNTGTGDSPLHF.